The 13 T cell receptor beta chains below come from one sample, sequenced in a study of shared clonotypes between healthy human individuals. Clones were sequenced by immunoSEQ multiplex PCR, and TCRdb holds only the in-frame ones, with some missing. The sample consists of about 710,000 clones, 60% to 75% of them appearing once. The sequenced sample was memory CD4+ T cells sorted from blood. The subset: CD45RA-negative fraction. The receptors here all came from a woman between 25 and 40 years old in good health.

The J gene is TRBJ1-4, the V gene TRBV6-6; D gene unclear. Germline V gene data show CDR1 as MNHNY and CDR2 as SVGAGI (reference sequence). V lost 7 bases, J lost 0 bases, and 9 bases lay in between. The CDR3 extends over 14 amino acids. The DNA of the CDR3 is TGTGCCAGCATGAGTGCAGCAACTAATGAAAAACTGTTTTTT. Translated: CASMSAATNEKLFF.

Written as DNA, the CDR3 is TGTGCCAGCAGTTTAGTTAGGCTCCCGGCGGCGACCCAGTACTTC. Translation gives CASSLVRLPAATQYF. V and J are TRBV27 and TRBJ2-5; unclear D gene. Trimming took 2 bases from V and 7 from J, leaving 17 bases between them. This CDR3 contains 15 residues. CDR1 and CDR2 (germline): MNHEY, SMNVEV (reference sequence).

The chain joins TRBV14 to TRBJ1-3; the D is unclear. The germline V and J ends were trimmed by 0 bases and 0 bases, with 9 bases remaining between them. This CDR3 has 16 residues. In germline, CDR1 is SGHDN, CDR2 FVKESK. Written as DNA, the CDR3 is TGTGCCAGCAGCCAAGATCGGACGGCCTCTGGAAACACCATATATTTT. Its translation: CASSQDRTASGNTIYF. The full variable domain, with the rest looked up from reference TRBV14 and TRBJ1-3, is EAGVTQFPSHSVIEKGQTVTLRCDPISGHDNLYWYRRVMGKEIKFLLHFVKESKQDESGMPNNRFLAERTGGTYSTLKVQPAELEDSGVYFCASSQDRTASGNTIYFGEGSWLTVV.

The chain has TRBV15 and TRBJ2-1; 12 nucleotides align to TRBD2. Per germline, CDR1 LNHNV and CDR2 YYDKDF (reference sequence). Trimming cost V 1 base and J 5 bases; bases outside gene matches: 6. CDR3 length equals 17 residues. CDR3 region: CATSRGLAGDSHNEQFF. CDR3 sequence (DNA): TGTGCCACCAGCAGAGGACTAGCGGGAGATTCCCACAATGAGCAGTTCTTC.

CDR3 nucleotide sequence: TGTGCCAGCAGCCTCGACCTAACAGCGGGGGGTGGCTATGGCTACACCTTC. This sequence encodes CASSLDLTAGGGYGYTF. The rearrangement joins TRBV7-2 to TRBJ1-2, with a weak D call TRBD1 (5 bases). V was clipped by 5 bases and J by 4 bases, with 23 bases between them. Germline-derived CDR1 and CDR2 are SGHTA and FQGNSA. The CDR3 is 17 amino acids.

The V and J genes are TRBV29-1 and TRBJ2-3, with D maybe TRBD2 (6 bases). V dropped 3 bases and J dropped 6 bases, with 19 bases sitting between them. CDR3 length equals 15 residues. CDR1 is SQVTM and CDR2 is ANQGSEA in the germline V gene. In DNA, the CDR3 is TGCAGCGTTGAGGGGAGGTTAGGACACGGGGATACGCAGTATTTT. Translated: CSVEGRLGHGDTQYF.

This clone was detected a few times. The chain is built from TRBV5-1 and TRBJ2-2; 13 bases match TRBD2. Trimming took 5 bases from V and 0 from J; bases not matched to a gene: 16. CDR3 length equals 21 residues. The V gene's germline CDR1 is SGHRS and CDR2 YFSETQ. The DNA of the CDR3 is TGCGCCAGCAGTCCTATCAAAGGGACTAGCGGGAATATAGCGAACACCGGGGAGCTGTTTTTT. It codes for CASSPIKGTSGNIANTGELFF.

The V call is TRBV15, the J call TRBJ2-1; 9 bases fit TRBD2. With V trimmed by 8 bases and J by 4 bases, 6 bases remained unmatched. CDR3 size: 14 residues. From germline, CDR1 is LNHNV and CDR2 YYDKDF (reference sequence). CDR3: CATQATSGYNEQFF. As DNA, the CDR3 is TGTGCCACCCAGGCGACTAGCGGATACAATGAGCAGTTCTTC.

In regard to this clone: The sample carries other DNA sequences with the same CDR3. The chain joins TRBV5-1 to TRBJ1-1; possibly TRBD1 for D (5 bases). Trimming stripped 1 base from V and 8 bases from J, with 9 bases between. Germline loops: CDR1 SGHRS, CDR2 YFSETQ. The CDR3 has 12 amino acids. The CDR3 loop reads CASSLRQGEAFF. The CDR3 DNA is TGCGCCAGCAGCTTGCGTCAGGGAGAAGCTTTCTTT.

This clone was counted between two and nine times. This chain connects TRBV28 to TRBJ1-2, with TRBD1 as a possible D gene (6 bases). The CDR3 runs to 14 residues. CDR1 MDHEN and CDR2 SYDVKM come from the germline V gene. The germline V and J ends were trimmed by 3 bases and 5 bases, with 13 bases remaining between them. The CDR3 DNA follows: TGTGCCAGCAGTTTCCCAATAGGGGGGTATGGCTACACCTTC. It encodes CASSFPIGGYGYTF.

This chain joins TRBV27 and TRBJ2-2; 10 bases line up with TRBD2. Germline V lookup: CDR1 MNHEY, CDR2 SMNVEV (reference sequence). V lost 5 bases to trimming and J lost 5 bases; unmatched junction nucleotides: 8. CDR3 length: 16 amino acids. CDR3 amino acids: CASSPRLAGGTGELFF. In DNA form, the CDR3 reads TGTGCCAGCAGTCCCCGACTAGCGGGTGGGACCGGGGAGCTGTTTTTT.

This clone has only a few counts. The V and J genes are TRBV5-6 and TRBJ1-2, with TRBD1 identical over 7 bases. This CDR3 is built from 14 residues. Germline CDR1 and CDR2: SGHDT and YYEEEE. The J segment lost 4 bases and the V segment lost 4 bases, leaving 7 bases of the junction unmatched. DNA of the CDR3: TGTGCCAGCAGCAGACAGGGTTTTTCCTATGGCTACACCTTC. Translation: CASSRQGFSYGYTF.

CDR3 DNA sequence: TGTGCCAGCAGGGACACCGAAAATCAGCCCCAGCATTTT. Its protein is CASRDTENQPQHF. V usage is TRBV6-6 and J usage is TRBJ1-5, with TRBD1 as a possible D gene (5 bases). This CDR3 is 13 amino acids long. CDR1 and CDR2 (germline): MNHNY, SVGAGI (reference sequence). The ends were cut back, 6 bases at V and 4 bases at J, with 10 bases in the middle.